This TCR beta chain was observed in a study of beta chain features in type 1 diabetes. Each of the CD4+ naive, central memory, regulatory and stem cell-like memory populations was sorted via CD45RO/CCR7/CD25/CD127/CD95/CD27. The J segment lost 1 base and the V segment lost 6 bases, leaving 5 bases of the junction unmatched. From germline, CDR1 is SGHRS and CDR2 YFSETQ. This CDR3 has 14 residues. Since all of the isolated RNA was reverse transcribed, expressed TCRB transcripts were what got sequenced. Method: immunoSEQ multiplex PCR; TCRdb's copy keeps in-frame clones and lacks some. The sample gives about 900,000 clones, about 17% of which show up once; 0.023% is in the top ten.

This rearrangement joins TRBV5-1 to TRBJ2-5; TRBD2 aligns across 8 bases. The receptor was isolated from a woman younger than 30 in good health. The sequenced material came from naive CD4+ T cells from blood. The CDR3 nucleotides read TGCGCCAGCACCACCACTAGCGGCCAAGAGACCCAGTACTTC. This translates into CASTTTSGQETQYF.